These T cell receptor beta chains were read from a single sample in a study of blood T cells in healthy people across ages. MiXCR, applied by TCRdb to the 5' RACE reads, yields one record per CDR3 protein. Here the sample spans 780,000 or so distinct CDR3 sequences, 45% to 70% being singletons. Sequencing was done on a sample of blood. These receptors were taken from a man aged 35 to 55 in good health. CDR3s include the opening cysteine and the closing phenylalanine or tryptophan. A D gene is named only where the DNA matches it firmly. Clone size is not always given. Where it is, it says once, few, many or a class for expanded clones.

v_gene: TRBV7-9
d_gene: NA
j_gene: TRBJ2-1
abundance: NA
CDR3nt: TGTGCCAGCAGTAACACAATGCTACGAGCGGCCAACAATGAGCAGTTCTTC
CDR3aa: CASSNTMLRAANNEQFF

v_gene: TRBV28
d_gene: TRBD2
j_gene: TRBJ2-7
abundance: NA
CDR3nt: TGTGCCAGCAGTTCTAGCGGGAGTAGATCCTACGAGCAGTACTTC
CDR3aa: CASSSSGSRSYEQYF

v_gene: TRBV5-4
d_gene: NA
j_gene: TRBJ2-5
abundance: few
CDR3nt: TGTGCCAGCAGCCCCCGGGTCCAGGGGCAAGAGACCCAGTACTTC
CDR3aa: CASSPRVQGQETQYF

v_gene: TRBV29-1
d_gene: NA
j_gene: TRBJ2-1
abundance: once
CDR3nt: TGCAGCGTTGCAGGGTGGACCTACGAGCAGTTCTTC
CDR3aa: CSVAGWTYEQFF

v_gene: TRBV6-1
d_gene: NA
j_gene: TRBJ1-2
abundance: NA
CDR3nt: TGTGCCAGCAGTGAAGCAACGGCTTATGGCTACACCTTC
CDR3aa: CASSEATAYGYTF

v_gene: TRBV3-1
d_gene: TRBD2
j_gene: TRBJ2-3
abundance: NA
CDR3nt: TGTGCCAGCAGCCAAGATCCCGGGACTAGGAGCACAGATACGCAGTATTTT
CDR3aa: CASSQDPGTRSTDTQYF

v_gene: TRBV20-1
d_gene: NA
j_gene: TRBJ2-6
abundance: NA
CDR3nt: TGCAGTGCCACTCAAATACATGGATCTGGGGCCAACGTCCTGACTTTC
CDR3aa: CSATQIHGSGANVLTF

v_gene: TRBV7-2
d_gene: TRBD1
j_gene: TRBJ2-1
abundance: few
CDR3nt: TGTGCCAGCAGCTTAGATGCCGGCGGGACAGGGAGTTTTTGGGAGCAGTTCTTC
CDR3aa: CASSLDAGGTGSFWEQFF

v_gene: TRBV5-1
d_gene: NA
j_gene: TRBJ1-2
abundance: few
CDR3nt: TGCGCCAGCAGCGCGTCGACAGGAGCAAACTATGGCTACACCTTC
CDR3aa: CASSASTGANYGYTF

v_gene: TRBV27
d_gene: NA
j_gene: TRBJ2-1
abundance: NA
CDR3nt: TGTGCCAGCAGTAAAACATACAATGAGCAGTTCTTC
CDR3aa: CASSKTYNEQFF

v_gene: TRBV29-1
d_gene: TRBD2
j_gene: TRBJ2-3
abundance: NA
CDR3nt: TGCAGCGTTGTGGAGTTAGCGGGAGGAGAGACTAGCACAGATACGCAGTATTTT
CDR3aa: CSVVELAGGETSTDTQYF

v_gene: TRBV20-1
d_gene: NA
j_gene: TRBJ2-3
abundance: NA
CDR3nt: TGCAGTTCAAATGGGCTAAGCACAGATACGCAGTATTTT
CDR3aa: CSSNGLSTDTQYF

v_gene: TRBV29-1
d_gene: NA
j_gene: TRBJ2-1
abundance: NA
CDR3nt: TGCAGCGTTAACCCGACCAACGTACCGGGGCCCCAGTTCTTC
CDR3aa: CSVNPTNVPGPQFF

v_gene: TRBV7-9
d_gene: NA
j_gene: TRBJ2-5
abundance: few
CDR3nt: TGTGCCAGCACCTCATGGGGGGAGACCCAGTACTTC
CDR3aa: CASTSWGETQYF

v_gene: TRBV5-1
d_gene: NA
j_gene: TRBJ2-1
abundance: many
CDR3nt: TGCGCCAGCAGCTTGGAAGATGAGCAGTTCTTC
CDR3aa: CASSLEDEQFF

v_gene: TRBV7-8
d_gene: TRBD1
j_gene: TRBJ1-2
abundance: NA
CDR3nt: TGTGCCAGCAGCTCCTTAGACCGGGACAGAAACTATGGCTACACCTTC
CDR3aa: CASSSLDRDRNYGYTF

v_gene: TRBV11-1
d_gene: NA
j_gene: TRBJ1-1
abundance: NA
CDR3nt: TGTGCCAGCAGCCCCCCCGGGCGTCGGGAAGCTTTCTTT
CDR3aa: CASSPPGRREAFF

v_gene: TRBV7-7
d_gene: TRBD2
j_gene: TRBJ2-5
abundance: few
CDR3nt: TGTGCTAGCAGCAAATCCGGGGAGGGGAGGCGAGAGACCCAGTACTTC
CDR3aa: CASSKSGEGRRETQYF

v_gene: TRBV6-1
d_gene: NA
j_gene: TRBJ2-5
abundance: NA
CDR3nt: TGTGCCAGCGGGGCCAAGACAGAGCTTCAAGAGACCCAGTACTTC
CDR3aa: CASGAKTELQETQYF

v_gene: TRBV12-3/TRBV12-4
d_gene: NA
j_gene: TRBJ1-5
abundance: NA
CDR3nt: TGTGCCAGCAAGGGGACGTACCACAATCAGCCCCAGCATTTT
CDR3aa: CASKGTYHNQPQHF

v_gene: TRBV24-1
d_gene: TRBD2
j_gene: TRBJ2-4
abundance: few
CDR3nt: TGTGCCACCAGCATTGGACTAGGGGCTAACATTCAGTACTTC
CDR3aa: CATSIGLGANIQYF

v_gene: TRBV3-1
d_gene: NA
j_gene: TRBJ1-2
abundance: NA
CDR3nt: TGTGCCAGCAGCCCCAGACACGGCTATGGCTACACCTTC
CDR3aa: CASSPRHGYGYTF

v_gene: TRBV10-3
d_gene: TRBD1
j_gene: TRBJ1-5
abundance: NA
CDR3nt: TGTGCCATCAGTCGGACAGGGCAAAAAAATCAGCCCCAGCATTTT
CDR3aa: CAISRTGQKNQPQHF

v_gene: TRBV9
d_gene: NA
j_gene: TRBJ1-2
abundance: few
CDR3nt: TGTGCCAGCAGCGCTACAGGCTTCTATGGCTACACCTTC
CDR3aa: CASSATGFYGYTF

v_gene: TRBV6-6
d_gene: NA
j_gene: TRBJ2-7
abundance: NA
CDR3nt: TGTGCCAGCAGTTCCAAGACTAGGAGGGGACCCTACGAGCAGTACTTC
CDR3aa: CASSSKTRRGPYEQYF

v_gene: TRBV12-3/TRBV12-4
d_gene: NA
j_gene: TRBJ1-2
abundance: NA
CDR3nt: TGTGCCAGCACCTCTGGAGAGGGAACCTATGGCTACACCTTC
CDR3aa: CASTSGEGTYGYTF

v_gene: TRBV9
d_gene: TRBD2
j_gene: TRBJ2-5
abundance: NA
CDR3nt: TGTGCCAGCAGCGTAGCTTTTAGCGGGGGGACACAAGAGACCCAGTACTTC
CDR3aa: CASSVAFSGGTQETQYF

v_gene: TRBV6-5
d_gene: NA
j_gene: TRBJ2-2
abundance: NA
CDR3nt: TGTGCCAGCATTGGGACGGGCGTCCGTGGCACCGGGGAGCTGTTTTTT
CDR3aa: CASIGTGVRGTGELFF

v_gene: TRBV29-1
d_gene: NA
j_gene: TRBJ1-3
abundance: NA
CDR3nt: TGCAGCGTTCTACCCGACTCTGGAAACACCATATATTTT
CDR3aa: CSVLPDSGNTIYF

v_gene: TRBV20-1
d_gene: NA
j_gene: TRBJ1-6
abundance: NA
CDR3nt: TGCAGTGCTCCGGCGGAGGCCTATAATTCACCCCTCCACTTT
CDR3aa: CSAPAEAYNSPLHF

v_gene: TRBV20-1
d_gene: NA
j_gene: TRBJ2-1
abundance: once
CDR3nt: TGCAGTGCTGCTGATGTGTACTCCTACAATGAGCAGTTCTTC
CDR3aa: CSAADVYSYNEQFF

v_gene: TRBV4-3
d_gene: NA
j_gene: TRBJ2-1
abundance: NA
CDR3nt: TGCGCCAGCAGCCAAGGCCAAATGTACAATGAGCAGTTCTTC
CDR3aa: CASSQGQMYNEQFF

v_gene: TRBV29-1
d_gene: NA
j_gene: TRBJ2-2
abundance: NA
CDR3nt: TGCAGCGTTGTCTCTGCCGAGACGAACACCGGGGAGCTGTTTTTT
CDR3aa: CSVVSAETNTGELFF

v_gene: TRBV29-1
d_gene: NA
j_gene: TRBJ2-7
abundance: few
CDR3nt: TGCAGCGTTCAAATACCTAAACAGGGTATCCTTCTAATCTACGAGCAGTACTTC
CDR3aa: CSVQIPKQGILLIYEQYF

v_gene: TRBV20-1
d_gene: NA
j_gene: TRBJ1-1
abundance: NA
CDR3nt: TGCAGTGCGAAGACGTCGGGAATAAACACTGAAGCTTTCTTT
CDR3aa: CSAKTSGINTEAFF

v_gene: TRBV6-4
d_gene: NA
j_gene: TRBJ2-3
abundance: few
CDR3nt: TGTGCCAGCAGTGCCCAGGCCAGTGGCACAGATACGCAGTATTTT
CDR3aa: CASSAQASGTDTQYF

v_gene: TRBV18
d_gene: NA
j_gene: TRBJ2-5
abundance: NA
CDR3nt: TGTGCCAGCTCACCACAAAAGGGCATTAAAGAGACCCAGTACTTC
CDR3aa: CASSPQKGIKETQYF

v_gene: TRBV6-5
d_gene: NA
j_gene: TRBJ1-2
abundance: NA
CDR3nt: TGTGCCAGCAGTTACCACCCAGATAAAGGCTACACCTTC
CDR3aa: CASSYHPDKGYTF

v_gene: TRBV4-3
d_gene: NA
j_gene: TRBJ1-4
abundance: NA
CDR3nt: TGCGCCAGCAGCCAAGTTGGGGCGGAAAAACTGTTTTTT
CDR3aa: CASSQVGAEKLFF